A selection of T cell receptor beta chains follows, all from one sample in a study of a mutant IDH1 vaccine in newly diagnosed glioma. This table comes from immunoSEQ multiplex PCR, and its TCRdb copy is limited to in-frame clones, with some not included. Here the sample spans around 99,000 clones, 80% being singletons. The sequences come from PBMCs, collected from a glioma patient treated with radiotherapy, temozolomide or both. These receptors were collected from a man aged 35 to 55 with glioma. The CDR3 runs from the conserved cysteine through the conserved F or W. A D gene is named only where the DNA matches it firmly. Size values are once, few and many counts, or a class for expanded clones, and some rows have none.

D,size,V,length,J,CDR3,DNA
.,.,TRBV28,13,TRBJ1-4,CASRGTMNEKLFF,TGTGCCAGCAGAGGGACAATGAATGAAAAACTGTTTTTT
TRBD2,.,TRBV2,16,TRBJ2-3,CASHLDGAGVGDTQYF,TGTGCCAGCCACCTGGATGGAGCGGGAGTCGGGGATACGCAGTATTTT
.,.,TRBV5-1,15,TRBJ2-7,CASSLVGGARYEQYF,TGCGCCAGCAGCTTGGTTGGCGGGGCTCGGTACGAGCAGTACTTC
TRBD1,.,TRBV28,16,TRBJ2-3,CASSLGTGTSTDTQYF,TGTGCCAGCAGTTTGGGGACAGGTACTAGCACAGATACGCAGTATTTT
TRBD2,once,TRBV30,15,TRBJ2-7,CAWRRAGDSSYEQYF,TGTGCCTGGAGGCGGGCGGGAGATTCCTCCTACGAGCAGTACTTC
.,.,TRBV10-2,15,TRBJ2-7,CASSEGHPSSYEQYF,TGCGCCAGCAGCGAGGGGCACCCTAGCTCCTACGAGCAGTACTTC
.,.,TRBV7-9,12,TRBJ1-1,CASSLSGPEAFF,TGTGCCAGCAGCTTATCGGGACCCGAAGCTTTCTTT
TRBD1,.,TRBV5-4,16,TRBJ2-2,CASSLAGTANTGELFF,TGTGCCAGCAGCCTGGCCGGGACAGCGAACACCGGGGAGCTGTTTTTT
TRBD1,.,TRBV27,14,TRBJ1-1,CASSSSQGASEAFF,TGTGCCAGCAGTTCCTCACAGGGGGCCTCTGAAGCTTTCTTT
.,.,TRBV7-2,15,TRBJ1-1,CASSLVRMRGTEAFF,TGTGCCAGCAGCTTAGTTAGAATGAGGGGCACTGAAGCTTTCTTT
.,.,TRBV10-2,14,TRBJ2-5,CASSRDITRETQYF,TGCGCCAGCAGTAGGGACATCACACGGGAGACCCAGTACTTC
.,.,TRBV4-2,12,TRBJ2-7,CASSPSNYEQYF,TGTGCCAGCAGCCCGTCTAACTACGAGCAGTACTTC
.,.,TRBV28,15,TRBJ2-3,CASSFREGRRNTQYF,TGTGCCAGCAGTTTTCGTGAGGGGAGGAGGAATACGCAGTATTTT
.,.,TRBV7-7,13,TRBJ2-1,CASSLDRYNEQFF,TGTGCTAGCAGCTTAGACAGATACAATGAGCAGTTCTTC
.,once,TRBV30,14,TRBJ1-5,CAWSVRGPIQPQHF,TGTGCCTGGAGTGTACGGGGGCCCATCCAGCCCCAGCATTTT
TRBD2,.,TRBV5-8,11,TRBJ2-7,CASGLEDEQYF,TGTGCCAGCGGACTAGAAGACGAGCAGTACTTC
TRBD2,.,TRBV10-1,16,TRBJ2-3,CASSRGLAGGSDTQYF,TGCGCCAGCAGTCGAGGACTAGCGGGGGGCTCGGATACGCAGTATTTT
.,.,TRBV30,12,TRBJ1-3,CATRPDGNTIYF,TGTGCTACCCGGCCCGATGGAAACACCATATATTTT
.,.,TRBV5-1,12,TRBJ2-5,CASSLAMETQYF,TGCGCCAGCAGCTTGGCGATGGAGACCCAGTACTTC
.,.,TRBV19,13,TRBJ2-5,CASSRSYQETQYF,TGTGCCAGTAGTCGGAGTTACCAAGAGACCCAGTACTTC
TRBD1,.,TRBV2,15,TRBJ1-2,CASSPDRGLGYGYTF,TGTGCCAGCAGCCCCGACAGGGGGCTAGGGTATGGCTACACCTTC
.,once,TRBV10-3,17,TRBJ2-2,CAISAATQGWNTGELFF,TGTGCCATCAGTGCGGCTACACAGGGCTGGAACACCGGGGAGCTGTTTTTT
.,.,TRBV6-4,12,TRBJ2-7,CASSPGGYEQYF,TGTGCCAGCAGCCCCGGCGGCTACGAGCAGTACTTC
.,.,TRBV6-1,15,TRBJ1-3,CASSEGSGAGNTIYF,TGTGCCAGCAGTGAAGGTTCAGGGGCTGGAAACACCATATATTTT
.,many,TRBV30,13,TRBJ1-1,CAWSSPRVGGAFF,TGTGCCTGGTCGTCGCCCAGGGTGGGTGGAGCTTTCTTT
.,once,TRBV10-3,11,TRBJ2-7,CATETGNEQYF,TGTGCCACAGAAACAGGGAACGAGCAGTACTTC
TRBD2,.,TRBV23-1,18,TRBJ2-7,CASSQSLLTSGRAGEQYF,TGCGCCAGCAGTCAATCCCTATTGACTAGCGGGAGGGCCGGTGAGCAGTACTTC
.,.,TRBV28,14,TRBJ1-5,CASSLGPSNQPQHF,TGTGCCAGCAGTTTAGGACCTAGCAATCAGCCCCAGCATTTT